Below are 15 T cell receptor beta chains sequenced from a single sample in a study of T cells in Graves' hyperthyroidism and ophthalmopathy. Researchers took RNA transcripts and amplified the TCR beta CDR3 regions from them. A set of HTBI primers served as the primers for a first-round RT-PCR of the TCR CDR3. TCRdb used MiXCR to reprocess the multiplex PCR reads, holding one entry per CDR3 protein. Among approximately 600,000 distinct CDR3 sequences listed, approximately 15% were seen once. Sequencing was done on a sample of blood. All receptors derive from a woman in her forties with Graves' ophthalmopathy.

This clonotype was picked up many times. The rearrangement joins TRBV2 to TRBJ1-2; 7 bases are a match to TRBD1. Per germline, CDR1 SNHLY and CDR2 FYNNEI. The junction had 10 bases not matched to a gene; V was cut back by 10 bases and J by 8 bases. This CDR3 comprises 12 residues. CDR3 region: CATRQGSEGYTF. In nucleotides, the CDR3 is TGTGCCACCCGACAGGGTTCTGAAGGCTACACCTTC.

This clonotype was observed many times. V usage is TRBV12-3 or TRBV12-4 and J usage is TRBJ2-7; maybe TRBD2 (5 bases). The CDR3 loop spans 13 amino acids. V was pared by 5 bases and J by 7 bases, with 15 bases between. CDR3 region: CASSPHGDREQYF. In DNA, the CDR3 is TGTGCCAGCAGTCCCCACGGGGATCGGGAGCAGTACTTC.

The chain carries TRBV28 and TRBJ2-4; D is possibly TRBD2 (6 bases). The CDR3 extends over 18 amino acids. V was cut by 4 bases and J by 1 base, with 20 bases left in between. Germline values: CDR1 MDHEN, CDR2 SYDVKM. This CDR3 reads CASSWEQGAAGAKNIQYF. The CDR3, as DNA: TGTGCCAGCAGTTGGGAACAAGGGGCTGCGGGGGCCAAAAACATTCAGTACTTC.

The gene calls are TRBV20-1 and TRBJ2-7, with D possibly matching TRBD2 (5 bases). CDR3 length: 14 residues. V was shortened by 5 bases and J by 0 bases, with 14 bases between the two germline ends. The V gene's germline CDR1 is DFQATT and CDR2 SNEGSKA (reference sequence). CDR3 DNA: TGCAGTGCTCCACGGACGGGGAGCTCCTACGAGCAGTACTTC. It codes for CSAPRTGSSYEQYF.

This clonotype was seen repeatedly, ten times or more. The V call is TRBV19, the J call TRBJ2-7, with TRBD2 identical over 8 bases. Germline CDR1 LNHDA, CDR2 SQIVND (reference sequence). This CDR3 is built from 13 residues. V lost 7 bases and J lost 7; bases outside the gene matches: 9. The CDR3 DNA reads TGTGCCAGTAAAGAGCGGGAGCGAGGGGAGCAGTACTTC. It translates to CASKERERGEQYF. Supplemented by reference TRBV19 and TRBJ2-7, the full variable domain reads DGGITQSPKYLFRKEGQNVTLSCEQNLNHDAMYWYRQDPGQGLRLIYYSQIVNDFQKGDIAEGYSVSREKKESFPLTVTSAQKNPTAFYLCASKERERGEQYFGPGTRLTVT.

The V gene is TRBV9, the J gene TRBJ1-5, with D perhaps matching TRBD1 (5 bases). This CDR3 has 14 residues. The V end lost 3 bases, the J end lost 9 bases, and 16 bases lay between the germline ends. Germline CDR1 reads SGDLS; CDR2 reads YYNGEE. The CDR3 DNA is TGTGCCAGCAGCGAGGGGACCGATGCAGGGCCCCAGCATTTT. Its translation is CASSEGTDAGPQHF. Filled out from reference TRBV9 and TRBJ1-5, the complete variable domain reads DSGVTQTPKHLITATGQRVTLRCSPRSGDLSVYWYQQSLDQGLQFLIQYYNGEERAKGNILERFSAQQFPDLHSELNLSSLELGDSALYFCASSEGTDAGPQHFGDGTRLSIL.

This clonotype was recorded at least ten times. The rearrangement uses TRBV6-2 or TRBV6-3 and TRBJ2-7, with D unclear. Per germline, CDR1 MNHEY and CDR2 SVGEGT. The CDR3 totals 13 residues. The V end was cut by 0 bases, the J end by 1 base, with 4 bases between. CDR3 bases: TGTGCCAGCAGTTACTCGCCTTCCTACGAGCAGTACTTC. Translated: CASSYSPSYEQYF.

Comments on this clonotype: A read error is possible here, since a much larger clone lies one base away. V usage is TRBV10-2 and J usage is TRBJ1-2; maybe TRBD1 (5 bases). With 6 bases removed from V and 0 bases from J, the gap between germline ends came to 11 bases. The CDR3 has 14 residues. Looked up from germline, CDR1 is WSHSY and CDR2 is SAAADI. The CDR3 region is CASSWDGANYGYTF. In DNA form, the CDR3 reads TGCGCCAGCAGCTGGGACGGGGCTAACTATGGCTACACCTTC.

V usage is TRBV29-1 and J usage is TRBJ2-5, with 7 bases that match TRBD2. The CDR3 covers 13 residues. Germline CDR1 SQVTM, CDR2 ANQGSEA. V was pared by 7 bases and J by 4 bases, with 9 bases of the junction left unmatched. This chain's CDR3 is CSAVWAGVETQYF. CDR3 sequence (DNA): TGCAGCGCCGTCTGGGCGGGAGTAGAGACCCAGTACTTC.

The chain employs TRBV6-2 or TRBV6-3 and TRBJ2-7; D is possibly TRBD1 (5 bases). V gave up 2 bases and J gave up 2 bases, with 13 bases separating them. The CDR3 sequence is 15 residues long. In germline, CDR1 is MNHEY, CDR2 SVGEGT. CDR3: CASSYRTTATYEQYF. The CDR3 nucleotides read TGTGCCAGCAGTTACCGGACAACAGCTACCTACGAGCAGTACTTC.

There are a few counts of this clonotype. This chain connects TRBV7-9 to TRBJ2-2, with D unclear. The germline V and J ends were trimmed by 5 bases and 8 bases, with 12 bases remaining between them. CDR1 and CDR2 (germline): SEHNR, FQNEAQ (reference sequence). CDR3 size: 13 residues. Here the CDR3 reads CASSPSESGELFF. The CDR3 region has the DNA TGTGCCAGCAGCCCGTCCGAAAGTGGGGAGCTGTTTTTT.

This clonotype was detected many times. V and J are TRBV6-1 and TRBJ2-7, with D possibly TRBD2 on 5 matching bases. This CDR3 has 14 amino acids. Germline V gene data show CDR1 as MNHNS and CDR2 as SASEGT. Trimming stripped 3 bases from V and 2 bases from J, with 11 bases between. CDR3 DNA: TGTGCCAGCAGTGAGGAGGACTCTACCTACGAGCAGTACTTC. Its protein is CASSEEDSTYEQYF.

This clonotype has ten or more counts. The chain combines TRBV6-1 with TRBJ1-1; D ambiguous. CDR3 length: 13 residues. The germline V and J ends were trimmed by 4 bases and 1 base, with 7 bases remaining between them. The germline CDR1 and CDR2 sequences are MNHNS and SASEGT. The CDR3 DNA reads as TGTGCCAGCAGTGGTGGGAAGAACACTGAAGCTTTCTTT. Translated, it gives CASSGGKNTEAFF.

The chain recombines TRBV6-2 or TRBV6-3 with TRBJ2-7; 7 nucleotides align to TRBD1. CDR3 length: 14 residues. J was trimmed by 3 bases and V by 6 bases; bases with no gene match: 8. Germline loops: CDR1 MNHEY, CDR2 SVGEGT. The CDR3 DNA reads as TGTGCCAGCAGCGGATCGACAGGGTTCTACGAGCAGTACTTC. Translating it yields CASSGSTGFYEQYF.

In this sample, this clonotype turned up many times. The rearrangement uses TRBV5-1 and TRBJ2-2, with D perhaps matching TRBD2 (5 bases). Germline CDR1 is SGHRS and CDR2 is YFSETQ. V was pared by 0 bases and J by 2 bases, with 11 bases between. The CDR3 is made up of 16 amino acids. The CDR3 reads CASSLVSLANTGELFF. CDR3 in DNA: TGCGCCAGCAGCTTGGTGTCCCTAGCAAACACCGGGGAGCTGTTTTTT.